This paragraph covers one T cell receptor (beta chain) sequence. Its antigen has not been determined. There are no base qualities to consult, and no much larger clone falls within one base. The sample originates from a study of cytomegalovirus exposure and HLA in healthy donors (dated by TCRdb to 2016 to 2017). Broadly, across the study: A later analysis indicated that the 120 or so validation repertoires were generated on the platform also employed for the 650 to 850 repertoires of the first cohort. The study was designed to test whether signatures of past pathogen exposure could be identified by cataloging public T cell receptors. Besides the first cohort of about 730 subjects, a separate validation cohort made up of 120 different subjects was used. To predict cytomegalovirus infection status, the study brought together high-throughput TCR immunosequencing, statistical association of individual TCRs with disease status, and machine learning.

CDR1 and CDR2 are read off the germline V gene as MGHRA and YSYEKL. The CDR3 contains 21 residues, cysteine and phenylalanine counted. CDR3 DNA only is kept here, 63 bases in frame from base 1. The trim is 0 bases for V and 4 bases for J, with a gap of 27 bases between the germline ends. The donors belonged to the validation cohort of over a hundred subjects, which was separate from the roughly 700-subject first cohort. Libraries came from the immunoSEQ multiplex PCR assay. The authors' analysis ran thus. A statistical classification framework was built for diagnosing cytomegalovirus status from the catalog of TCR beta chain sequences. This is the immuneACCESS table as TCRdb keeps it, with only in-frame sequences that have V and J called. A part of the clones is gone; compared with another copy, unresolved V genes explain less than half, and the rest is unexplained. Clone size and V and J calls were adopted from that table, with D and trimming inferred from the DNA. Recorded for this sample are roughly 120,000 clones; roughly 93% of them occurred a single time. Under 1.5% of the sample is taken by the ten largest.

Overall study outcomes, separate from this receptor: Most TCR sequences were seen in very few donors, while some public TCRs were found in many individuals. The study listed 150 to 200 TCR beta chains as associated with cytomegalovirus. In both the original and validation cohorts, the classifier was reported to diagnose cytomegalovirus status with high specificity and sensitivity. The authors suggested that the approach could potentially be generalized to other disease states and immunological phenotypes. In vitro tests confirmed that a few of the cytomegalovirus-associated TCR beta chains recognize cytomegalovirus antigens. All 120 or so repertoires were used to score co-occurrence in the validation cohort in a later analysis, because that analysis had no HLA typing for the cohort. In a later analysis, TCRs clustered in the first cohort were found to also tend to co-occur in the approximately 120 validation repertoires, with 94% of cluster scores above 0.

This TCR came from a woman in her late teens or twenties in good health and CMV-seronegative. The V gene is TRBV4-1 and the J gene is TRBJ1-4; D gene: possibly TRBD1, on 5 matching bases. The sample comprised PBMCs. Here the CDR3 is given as CASSQEPAAGPFRTNNEKLFF. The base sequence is TGCGCCAGCAGCCAAGAACCGGCGGCAGGGCCCTTCCGCACGAATAATGAAAAACTGTTTTTT.